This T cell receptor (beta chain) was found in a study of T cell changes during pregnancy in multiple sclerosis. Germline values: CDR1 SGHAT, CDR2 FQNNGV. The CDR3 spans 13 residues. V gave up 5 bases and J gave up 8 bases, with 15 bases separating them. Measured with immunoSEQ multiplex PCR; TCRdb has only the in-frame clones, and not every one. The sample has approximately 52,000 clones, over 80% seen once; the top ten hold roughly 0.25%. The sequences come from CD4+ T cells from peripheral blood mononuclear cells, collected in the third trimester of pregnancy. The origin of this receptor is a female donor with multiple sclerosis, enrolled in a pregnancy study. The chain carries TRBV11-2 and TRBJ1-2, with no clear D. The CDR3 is CASSPLRIRGYTF. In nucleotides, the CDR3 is TGTGCCAGCAGCCCGCTCAGGATAAGAGGCTACACCTTC. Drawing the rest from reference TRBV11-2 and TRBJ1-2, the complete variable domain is EAGVAQSPRYKIIEKRQSVAFWCNPISGHATLYWYQQILGQGPKLLIQFQNNGVVDDSQLPKDRFSAERLKGVDSTLKIQPAKLEDSAVYLCASSPLRIRGYTFGSGTRLTVV.